This TCR beta chain originates from a study of blood T cell repertoires in COVID-19. Study as a whole: The United States, Italy and Spain provided the acute and convalescent COVID-19 samples.

Original processing methods: Reference gene primer amplification yielded estimated nucleated cell counts. Measured with immunoSEQ multiplex PCR; TCRdb has only the in-frame clones, and not every one. Clone size and the V and J calls come from that table; the DNA yielded D and trimming. Of approximately 200,000 clones listed, roughly nine tenths were seen once; the top ten hold approximately 2.1%. This CDR3 is built from 16 residues. V was trimmed by 5 bases and J by 2 bases, leaving 18 bases between them. Looked up from germline, CDR1 is SGHTA and CDR2 is FQGNSA. The sequenced sample consisted of peripheral blood. This receptor was obtained from a man aged 65-85 years with active or convalescent COVID-19. This chain links TRBV7-2 with TRBJ2-5; the D gene is possibly TRBD2 (6 bases). The DNA for the CDR3 is TGTGCCAGCAGCAAGCTACCCGGGACTCAACAAGAGACCCAGTACTTC. Protein sequence: CASSKLPGTQQETQYF.